This T cell receptor beta chain stems from a study of T cells after somatic rescue of genetic block. Sequenced by immunoSEQ multiplex PCR; TCRdb stores in-frame clones only, minus some. In the table there are 70,000 to 85,000 clones, roughly 90% of which are singletons. The CDR3 covers 15 residues. Trimming cost V 4 bases and J 2 bases, with 16 bases left between them. The germline V gene encodes CDR1 SGHTS and CDR2 YDEGEE. The receptor was isolated from a man aged 25-40 years. Sequencing used peripheral blood mononuclear cells (PBMCs). The chain carries TRBV5-8 and TRBJ2-7; D gene uncertain. In nucleotides, the CDR3 is TGTGCCAGCAGCCTCGACCCCGACGGTACCTACGAGCAGTACTTC. Amino acids: CASSLDPDGTYEQYF.